This T cell receptor beta chain comes out of a study of blood T cell repertoires in COVID-19. Study information: There were acute and convalescent COVID-19 samples, and they came from the United States, Italy and Spain.

Germline CDR1 SGHRS, CDR2 YFSETQ. V lost 8 bases to trimming and J lost 9 bases; unmatched junction nucleotides: 8. The CDR3 runs 12 residues. Seattle patients were enrolled while actively infected and followed longitudinally. Methods used by the authors: Estimation of nucleated cell counts was performed using reference gene primer amplification. Using immunoSEQ multiplex PCR, the repertoire was profiled, and TCRdb retains in-frame clones only, with some absent. V and J calls and clone size are copied from that table; D and trimming were computed from the DNA. The sample consists of 450,000 or so clones, 80% to 90% of them appearing once.

What was sequenced was peripheral blood. This chain uses TRBV5-1 with TRBJ2-1, with 7 bases fitting TRBD1. This receptor was obtained from a man in his late teens or twenties with COVID-19, enrolled during active disease. This CDR3 is CARGGPPGEQFF. The CDR3 DNA sequence: TGCGCCAGAGGGGGCCCCCCCGGTGAGCAGTTCTTC. Variable domain in full (rest from reference TRBV5-1 and TRBJ2-1): KAGVTQTPRYLIKTRGQQVTLSCSPISGHRSVSWYQQTPGQGLQFLFEYFSETQRNKGNFPGRFSGRQFSNSRSEMNVSTLELGDSALYLCARGGPPGEQFFGPGTRLTVL.